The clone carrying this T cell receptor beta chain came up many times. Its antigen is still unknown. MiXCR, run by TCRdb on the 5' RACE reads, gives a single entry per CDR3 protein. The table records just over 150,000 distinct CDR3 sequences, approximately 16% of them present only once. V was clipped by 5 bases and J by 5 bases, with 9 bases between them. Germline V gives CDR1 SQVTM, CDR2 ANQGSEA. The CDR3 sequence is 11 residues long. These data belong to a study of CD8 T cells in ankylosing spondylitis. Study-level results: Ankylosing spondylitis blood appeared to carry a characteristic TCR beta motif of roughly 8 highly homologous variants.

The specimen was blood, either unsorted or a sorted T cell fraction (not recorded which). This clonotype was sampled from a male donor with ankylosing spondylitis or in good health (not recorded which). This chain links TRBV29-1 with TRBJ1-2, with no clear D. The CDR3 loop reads CSVSDGYGYTF. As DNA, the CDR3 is TGCAGCGTTTCGGACGGGTATGGCTACACCTTC. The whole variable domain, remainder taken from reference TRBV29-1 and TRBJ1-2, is SAVISQKPSRDICQRGTSLTIQCQVDSQVTMMFWYRQQPGQSLTLIATANQGSEATYESGFVIDKFPISRPNLTFSTLTVSNMSPEDSSIYLCSVSDGYGYTFGSGTRLTVV.